This T cell receptor (beta chain) was sequenced during a study of blood T cell repertoires in COVID-19 (dated by TCRdb to between 2020 and 2021). With respect to the entire study: Samples from collaborators originated in the United States, Italy and Spain and spanned both the acute and convalescent phases of COVID-19. The samples were drawn from the first 160 participants of the ongoing ImmuneRACE study and from more than 1,000 subjects provided by 6 global collaborators. The sample metadata nearly always contained a de-identified subject ID, COVID-19 status, age in years and sex. Subjects who had been exposed to COVID-19, were actively infected with it, or had recovered from it provided the deeply sampled blood TCRbeta repertoires that made up the dataset. Where HLA class I and class II types were available, the types were taken from metadata supplied by the sample provider, not from assay-based typing. The repertoires were made available in a free public database intended to serve as a resource for research on the immune response to SARS-CoV-2. The prospective study material was composed of cDNA or gDNA derived from T cells, B-cell-depleted T cells, or PBMCs.

CDR1 and CDR2 are drawn from the germline V gene: SNHLY, FYNNEI. Trimming at the junction amounts to 7 bases on V and 4 bases on J, and the germline ends lie 13 bases apart. Spanning cysteine to phenylalanine, the CDR3 consists of 13 amino acids. Only CDR3 DNA remains: 39 bases, in frame from the first base. In the prospective study, participants were roughly 18 to 89 years old, resided in fewer than 25 geographic areas of the United States, and were enrolled through a virtual design. In the prospective study, participants were assigned to cohorts based on the clinical history participants reported in a screening survey and a study questionnaire. Recovered participants in ImmuneRACE Cohort 3 were defined as having two consecutive negative NP/OP PCR tests, clearance from a healthcare professional, or resolution of symptoms. Each participant in the prospective study had whole blood, serum and a nasopharyngeal or oropharyngeal swab collected by mobile phlebotomists. Additional blood draws and questionnaires over an approximately two-month period could optionally be provided by prospective study participants. Blood samples from the prospective study were shipped frozen or at room temperature prior to DNA extraction.

TCRbeta CDR3 regions were amplified from genomic DNA using the immunoSEQ Assay, a bias-controlled multiplex PCR. Per the original workflow: Nucleated cell counts per sample were estimated from amplification of reference gene primers within the assay. To quantify the absolute abundance of each unique TCRbeta CDR3 rearrangement, sequence reads were collapsed and filtered. For each sample, productive Simpson clonality was calculated as the square root of Simpson's diversity index across productive rearrangements. TCRdb retrieved this table from immuneACCESS and kept in-frame rearrangements only. Not all clones are present; in checked studies, unresolved V genes account for under half, and no reason is known for the remainder. The V and J calls and the clone size are those of that table, but D and trimming were determined from the DNA. The sample yields 200,000 to 250,000 clones; 84% were counted once. Of the sample, around 6.5% falls within the top ten clones.

This clone was seen a single time. The specificity of this receptor is unknown. The record has no base qualities; no much larger clone is one base away. Results the study describes overall, beyond this receptor: The amount of clinical and demographic metadata varied by source and participant and was provided uncurated.

The sequence derives from a woman aged 40 to 50 who had recovered from COVID-19. This sequence uses TRBV2 and TRBJ1-2, with TRBD1 as a weak D call on 5 bases. The sample consisted of PBMCs or T cells enriched from blood (not recorded which). The base sequence is TGTGCCAGCAAGACAGAGAATTCCTATGGCTACACCTTC. Its translation reads: CASKTENSYGYTF.